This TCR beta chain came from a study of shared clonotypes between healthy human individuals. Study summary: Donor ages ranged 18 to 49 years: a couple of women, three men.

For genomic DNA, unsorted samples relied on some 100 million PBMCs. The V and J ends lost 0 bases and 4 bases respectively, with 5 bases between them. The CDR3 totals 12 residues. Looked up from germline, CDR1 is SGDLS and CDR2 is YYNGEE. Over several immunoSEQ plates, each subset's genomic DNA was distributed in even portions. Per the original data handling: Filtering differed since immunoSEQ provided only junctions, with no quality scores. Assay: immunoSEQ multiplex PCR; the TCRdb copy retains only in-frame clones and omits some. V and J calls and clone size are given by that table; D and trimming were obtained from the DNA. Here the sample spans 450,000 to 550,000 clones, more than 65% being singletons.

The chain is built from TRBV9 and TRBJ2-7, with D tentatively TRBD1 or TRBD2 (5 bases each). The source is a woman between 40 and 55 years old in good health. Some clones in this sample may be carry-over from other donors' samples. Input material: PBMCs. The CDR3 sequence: CASSVGGYEQYF. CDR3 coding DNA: TGTGCCAGCAGCGTAGGGGGGTACGAGCAGTACTTC.